Following are 25 T cell receptor beta chains from one sample sequenced in a study of early T cells in non-severe SARS-CoV-2 infection. Via MiXCR, TCRdb re-called the 5' RACE reads, giving one row per CDR3 protein. The sample includes nearly 55,000 distinct CDR3 sequences, about 8% of them seen just once. Sequenced here: whole blood, sampled at baseline. All receptors come from an adult who was a healthcare worker with PCR-confirmed SARS-CoV-2 infection or an uninfected control (not recorded which).

This clonotype was seen at least ten times. The J gene is TRBJ2-3, the V gene TRBV7-9; 12 bases are a match to TRBD2. Germline CDR1 SEHNR, CDR2 FQNEAQ (reference sequence). After removal of 5 bases from V and 1 base from J, the junction contained 13 bases not matched to a gene. The CDR3 is 19 residues long. CDR3: CASSPGTSGFLWGTDTQYF. In nucleotides, the CDR3 is TGTGCCAGCAGCCCCGGGACTAGCGGGTTTCTCTGGGGCACAGATACGCAGTATTTT.

The chain combines TRBV28 with TRBJ2-7, with 8 positions matching TRBD1. Germline V gene sequence: CDR1 MDHEN, CDR2 SYDVKM. The V and J ends lost 6 bases and 11 bases, in that order; junction bases with no gene match: 12. The CDR3 sequence is 13 residues long. The CDR3 DNA follows: TGTGCCAGCAGCCTCTTCAGGGGGCGCATGAAGTACTTC. Its translation is CASSLFRGRMKYF. Based on the CDR3 plus reference TRBV28 and TRBJ2-7, the full variable domain is DVKVTQSSRYLVKRTGEKVFLECVQDMDHENMFWYRQDPGLGLRLIYFSYDVKMKEKGDIPEGYSVSREKKERFSLILESASTNQTSMYLCASSLFRGRMKYFGPGTRLTVT.

This clonotype has a handful of counts. The chain couples TRBV30 to TRBJ1-2, with D possibly matching TRBD1 (6 bases). This CDR3 is 10 amino acids long. Germline V gene data show CDR1 as GTSNPN and CDR2 as SVGIG (reference sequence). Deletions cut 0 bases from V and 14 bases from J, with 10 bases between. The CDR3 nucleotides read TGTGCCTGGAGTGTACGGGGGACAACCTTC. Its protein is CAWSVRGTTF. Using reference TRBV30 and TRBJ1-2 for the parts outside the CDR3, the full variable domain is SQTIHQWPATLVQPVGSPLSLECTVEGTSNPNLYWYRQAAGRGLQLLFYSVGIGQISSEVPQNLSASRPQDRQFILSSKKLLLSDSGFYLCAWSVRGTTFGSGTRLTVV.

This chain connects TRBV13 to TRBJ1-6; TRBD1 matches 7 bases. The V gene's germline CDR1 is PRHDT and CDR2 FYEKMQ (reference sequence). The CDR3 runs 14 residues. Germline trimming cut 3 bases from V and 7 bases from J; bases unmatched to any gene: 3. CDR3: CASSFHRGNSPLHF. The CDR3 DNA follows: TGTGCCAGCAGCTTCCACAGGGGAAATTCACCCCTCCACTTT.

Many counts were recorded for this clonotype. The chain couples TRBV7-6 to TRBJ2-1; 7 nucleotides line up with TRBD2. In germline, CDR1 is SGHVS, CDR2 FNYEAQ. V lost 5 bases and J lost 2; bases outside the gene matches: 12. The CDR3 is 17 amino acids. As DNA, the CDR3 is TGTGCCAGCAGCCTTTCTGTGGCGGGAGTGACCTACAATGAGCAGTTCTTC. Its translation: CASSLSVAGVTYNEQFF.

The V call is TRBV2, the J call TRBJ2-7, with 13 bases matching TRBD2. This CDR3 spans 15 amino acids. The J segment lost 6 bases and the V segment lost 7 bases, leaving 9 bases of the junction unmatched. CDR1 and CDR2 (germline): SNHLY, FYNNEI. The CDR3 spells CASTGTSGMYGEQYF. CDR3 nucleotide sequence: TGTGCCAGCACCGGGACTAGCGGGATGTACGGCGAGCAGTACTTC.

The table lists this clonotype with many counts. Here the CDR3 reads CASSLGFRGPRADTQYF. The CDR3, as DNA: TGTGCCAGCAGCTTAGGGTTCAGGGGGCCCCGAGCAGATACGCAGTATTTT. The chain employs TRBV7-8 and TRBJ2-3; 8 bases agree with TRBD1. The CDR3 length is 17 residues. Germline V lookup: CDR1 SGHVS, CDR2 FQNEAQ. Trimming removed 1 base from V and 4 bases from J; junction bases left unmatched: 10.

The V gene is TRBV30, the J gene TRBJ2-7; TRBD2 aligns across 10 bases. The CDR3 is 14 amino acids. Germline CDR1 reads GTSNPN; CDR2 reads SVGIG (reference sequence). CDR3 region: CATSGPDTSYEQYF. CDR3 DNA: TGTGCGACTAGCGGGCCGGACACCTCCTACGAGCAGTACTTC.

This clonotype was seen repeatedly, ten times or more. The chain has TRBV3-1 and TRBJ1-1; 8 nucleotides align to TRBD1. CDR1 is LGHDT and CDR2 is YNNKEL in the germline V gene (reference sequence). The CDR3 sequence is 15 residues long. With 4 bases clipped from V and 3 bases from J, the junction kept 7 bases outside the gene matches. The CDR3 DNA reads TGTGCCAGCAGCCGGCGGACAGGGAGAGACACTGAAGCTTTCTTT. Its translation: CASSRRTGRDTEAFF.

This clonotype was counted ten times or more. This rearrangement joins TRBV7-2 to TRBJ1-2; tentative D call: TRBD1 (5 bases). Trimming left V 8 bases short and J 0 bases short, with 16 bases between. CDR1 and CDR2 from the germline V gene are SGHTA and FQGNSA. The CDR3 has 15 residues. CDR3 nucleotide sequence: TGTGCCAGCGGGGGTCCCCTCTTAGCTAACTATGGCTACACCTTC. This encodes CASGGPLLANYGYTF.

This chain joins TRBV21-1 and TRBJ2-3; the table assigns TRBD2, which was not confirmed against the DNA. TRBV21-1 counts as a pseudogene. This CDR3 has 15 amino acids. DNA of the CDR3: TGTGCCAGCAGCAAAGGACTAGCGGGGACAGATACGCAGTATTTT. This encodes CASSKGLAGTDTQYF.

This clonotype has a handful of counts. The V call is TRBV28, the J call TRBJ2-5; TRBD1 aligns across 9 bases. CDR1 and CDR2 from the germline V gene are MDHEN and SYDVKM. V lost 5 bases and J lost 2; bases outside the gene matches: 9. The CDR3 is made up of 16 amino acids. The CDR3 bases are TGTGCCAGCAGTCTTACCGGGACAGGGTGGCAAGAGACCCAGTACTTC. Translation gives CASSLTGTGWQETQYF.

This clonotype was recorded at least ten times. V is TRBV7-9 and J is TRBJ2-7; the match to TRBD2 covers 11 bases. The CDR3 spans 15 residues. The germline V gene has CDR1 SEHNR and CDR2 FQNEAQ (reference sequence). J gave up 3 bases and V 5 bases, and 6 bases lay outside the gene matches. The CDR3 region has the DNA TGTGCCAGCAGCAGTAGACTAGCGGGAAACTACGAGCAGTACTTC. Residues: CASSSRLAGNYEQYF. The full variable domain, with the rest looked up from reference TRBV7-9 and TRBJ2-7, is DTGVSQNPRHKITKRGQNVTFRCDPISEHNRLYWYRQTLGQGPEFLTYFQNEAQLEKSRLLSDRFSAERPKGSFSTLEIQRTEQGDSAMYLCASSSRLAGNYEQYFGPGTRLTVT.

This clonotype was seen ten or more times. The CDR3 DNA sequence: TGTGCCAGCAGCCCAAAGACTAGCGGTAGCTCCTACGAGCAGTACTTC. Its protein product is CASSPKTSGSSYEQYF. This rearrangement joins TRBV7-2 to TRBJ2-7; 9 positions match TRBD2. CDR1 and CDR2 from the germline V gene are SGHTA and FQGNSA. V lost 5 bases to trimming and J lost 0 bases; unmatched junction nucleotides: 8. The CDR3 totals 16 residues.

On this clonotype: Given a much more abundant clone one base away, this may be a read error. Written as DNA, the CDR3 is TGTGCCTGGGGTGGCAAGGCTGCAACTAATGAAAAACTGTTTTTT. It specifies CAWGGKAATNEKLFF. The J gene is TRBJ1-4, the V gene TRBV30; D call uncertain. The germline V gene has CDR1 GTSNPN and CDR2 SVGIG (reference sequence). V lost 5 bases and J lost 0, with 13 bases in between. This CDR3 is 15 amino acids long.

The table lists this clonotype with a few counts. The V gene is TRBV11-2, the J gene TRBJ1-3, with 9 bases aligning to TRBD1. Trimming removed 3 bases from V and 2 bases from J; junction bases left unmatched: 2. The CDR3 runs 15 residues. Looked up from germline, CDR1 is SGHAT and CDR2 is FQNNGV. CDR3 loop: CASSFRTGAGNTIYF. As DNA, the CDR3 is TGTGCCAGCAGCTTTCGGACAGGGGCTGGAAACACCATATATTTT.

J is TRBJ2-1 and V is TRBV20-1; 10 nucleotides align to TRBD2. CDR3 length equals 14 residues. The trim removed 8 bases at V and 5 bases at J, leaving 9 bases unmatched. Germline V gene lookup returns CDR1 DFQATT and CDR2 SNEGSKA (reference sequence). In DNA, the CDR3 is TGCAGTCCACCAGCGGGAGGGGTAAACAATGAGCAGTTCTTC. Amino acids: CSPPAGGVNNEQFF.

CDR3 sequence (DNA): TGTGCCAGCAGTTCCGGACAGGGACCAGATACGCAGTATTTT. It specifies CASSSGQGPDTQYF. The genes are TRBV28 and TRBJ2-3; 8 bases map to TRBD1. Germline V CDR1 and CDR2: MDHEN, SYDVKM. The CDR3 is 14 amino acids. V dropped 4 bases and J dropped 4; count of bases not matched to a gene: 4.

This clonotype came up many times. The chain employs TRBV7-2 and TRBJ1-1, with D uncertain. CDR3 length: 15 residues. The germline V gene encodes CDR1 SGHTA and CDR2 FQGNSA. The V end lost 1 base, the J end lost 7 bases, and 16 bases lay between the germline ends. The CDR3 loop is CASSLVRLALGEAFF. The CDR3 DNA follows: TGTGCCAGCAGCTTAGTCCGCCTCGCCTTGGGTGAAGCTTTCTTT.

This clonotype occurred a few times. The rearrangement links TRBV12-3 or TRBV12-4 to TRBJ2-7, with 8 bases matching TRBD2. The CDR3 is 14 residues long. J lost 2 bases, V lost 6 bases, and 6 bases had no gene match. As DNA, the CDR3 is TGTGCCAGCAGCTTAAGCGGGGGTCCCTACGAGCAGTACTTC. Amino acid sequence: CASSLSGGPYEQYF.

The V call is TRBV5-4, the J call TRBJ2-7; D is perhaps TRBD2 (6 bases). The CDR3 consists of 14 residues. Germline loops: CDR1 SGHNT, CDR2 YYREEE (reference sequence). V was cut by 5 bases and J by 2 bases, with 14 bases left in between. The CDR3 sequence is CASRDLARPYEQYF. Here the CDR3 DNA reads TGTGCCAGCAGGGACCTAGCGAGACCCTACGAGCAGTACTTC.

This clonotype was seen many times. This chain links TRBV6-1 with TRBJ1-2; TRBD1 is a possible D gene (5 bases). V was cut by 1 base and J by 4 bases, with 19 bases left in between. The V gene's germline CDR1 is MNHNS and CDR2 SASEGT. The CDR3 is made up of 17 amino acids. CDR3 sequence reads: CASSEGQGIRVSYGYTF. CDR3 DNA sequence: TGTGCCAGCAGTGAAGGCCAGGGAATACGCGTGAGCTATGGCTACACCTTC.

This clonotype was counted at least ten times. The genes are TRBV18 and TRBJ2-7; TRBD2 matches 7 bases. Losses at the gene ends were 3 bases for V and 5 bases for J; bases not matched to a gene: 7. Looked up from germline, CDR1 is KGHSH and CDR2 is LQKENI. CDR3 length: 14 amino acids. The DNA of the CDR3 is TGTGCCAGCTCACCCGGCGGGAGAATGAACGAGCAGTACTTC. The encoded protein is CASSPGGRMNEQYF.

The V call is TRBV29-1, the J call TRBJ2-3; the D is unclear. The CDR3 contains 18 residues. Germline lookup yields CDR1 SQVTM and CDR2 ANQGSEA. Trimming took off 7 bases at V and 2 bases at J, with 28 bases between the two ends. CDR3 amino acids: CSAESWTDLEPFTDTQYF. CDR3 coding DNA: TGCAGCGCTGAGTCCTGGACGGACCTAGAACCCTTCACAGATACGCAGTATTTT.

In its sample, this clonotype was seen a few times. The chain couples TRBV4-3 to TRBJ2-4; 12 positions match TRBD2. From germline, CDR1 is LGHNA and CDR2 YSLEER. Trimming took 1 base from V and 8 from J; bases not matched to a gene: 6. The CDR3 is 16 residues long. This chain's CDR3 is CASSQVTSGSGYIQYF. The CDR3 region has the DNA TGCGCCAGCAGCCAAGTGACTAGCGGGAGTGGTTACATTCAGTACTTC.